The 29 T cell receptor beta chains reported below all come from one sample, sequenced in a study of CD8 T cells in cerebrospinal fluid in Alzheimer's disease. TCRdb reanalyzed the 10x single-cell sequencing reads and collapses them to one entry per CDR3 protein, without DNA. The sample features 1,300 to 1,500 distinct CDR3 sequences, with 5.5% to 6.5% in its top ten. Sequenced material: cerebrospinal fluid. The receptors here all came from a human donor with Alzheimer's disease.

Measured by frequency, this clonotype is large (0.1 to 1%). The chain recombines TRBV14 with TRBJ2-6; absent DNA, TCRdb's TRBD1 call cannot be checked. Germline V lookup: CDR1 SGHDN, CDR2 FVKESK. The CDR3 sequence is 15 residues long. The chain's CDR3 is CASSRDNSGANVLTF.

Judged by frequency, this clonotype is medium-sized. The chain carries TRBV19 and TRBJ2-7. This CDR3 has 18 residues. Germline-derived CDR1 and CDR2 are LNHDA and SQIVND (reference sequence). The CDR3 spells CASSRRLPETSDSYEQYF.

Considering frequency, this clonotype is medium-sized (0.01 to 0.1%). The CDR3 protein is CASSRGVVKNIQYF. This chain links TRBV6-6 with TRBJ2-4; TCRdb selects TRBD1, and the lack of DNA leaves this call unchecked. CDR3 size: 14 residues. Germline V lookup: CDR1 MNHNY, CDR2 SVGAGI (reference sequence).

Measured by frequency, this clonotype is medium-sized. The genes are TRBV10-3 and TRBJ1-5; no DNA is available, so the TRBD1 call from TCRdb remains unchecked. This CDR3 spans 14 amino acids. Germline V gene data show CDR1 as ENHRY and CDR2 as SYGVKD. The CDR3 loop reads CAISGTGGGQPQHF.

By frequency, this clonotype is medium-sized. The V gene is TRBV6-6, the J gene TRBJ2-2; TCRdb names TRBD1, which stays unverified in the absence of DNA. CDR3 length: 18 residues. Germline lookup yields CDR1 MNHNY and CDR2 SVGAGI (reference sequence). CDR3 loop: CASSYLSVGLENTGELFF.

The chain uses TRBV6-1 and TRBJ1-2; TCRdb designates TRBD1, a call that cannot be tested without DNA. Per germline, CDR1 MNHNS and CDR2 SASEGT. The CDR3 has 16 amino acids. CDR3 amino acids: CASSEDGGSPGYGYTF.

This chain links TRBV11-2 with TRBJ1-2; without DNA, the TCRdb call of TRBD1 cannot be checked. The V gene's germline CDR1 is SGHAT and CDR2 FQNNGV. This CDR3 comprises 13 residues. The CDR3: CASSFGPGFGYTF.

This clonotype counts as medium-sized by frequency. V usage is TRBV13 and J usage is TRBJ1-1; TCRdb's D call of TRBD1 is untestable without DNA. The CDR3 has 16 amino acids. Germline assignment: CDR1 PRHDT and CDR2 FYEKMQ (reference sequence). The CDR3 loop is CASSLRGTGPYTEAFF.

Measured by frequency, this clonotype is medium-sized (0.01 to 0.1%). The chain carries TRBV9 and TRBJ2-5; there is no DNA to check the TCRdb D call of TRBD1. This CDR3 spans 18 amino acids. CDR1 is SGDLS, CDR2 YYNGEE, per germline. This CDR3 is CASSVEGWGGRGQETQYF.

This clonotype counts as medium-sized by frequency. This sequence joins TRBV25-1 and TRBJ1-1; TCRdb lists TRBD1, though no DNA is available to test this call. In germline, CDR1 is MGHDK, CDR2 SYGVNS. The CDR3 is 14 residues long. The CDR3: CASTKGGSWTEAFF.

Judged by frequency, this clonotype is medium-sized (0.01 to 0.1%). The J gene is TRBJ1-5, the V gene TRBV3-1; TCRdb outputs TRBD1, but without DNA this stays unchecked. The CDR3 spans 15 residues. CDR1 and CDR2 from the germline V gene are LGHDT and YNNKEL (reference sequence). The CDR3 is CASSSWGGSNQPQHF.

This clonotype is identified as large from frequency. The rearrangement joins TRBV28 to TRBJ2-5. The CDR3 has 12 residues. Per the germline V gene, CDR1 is MDHEN and CDR2 is SYDVKM. CDR3 sequence: CASSRDQETQYF.

This clonotype is deemed medium-sized by its frequency. The rearrangement joins TRBV20-1 to TRBJ1-1. The CDR3 sequence is 13 residues long. Germline CDR1 and CDR2: DFQATT and SNEGSKA (reference sequence). CDR3 sequence: CSARVSPNTEAFF.

This clonotype is identified as medium-sized (0.01 to 0.1%) from frequency. J is TRBJ2-3 and V is TRBV4-1; TCRdb reports TRBD1, a call that lacks DNA to check it against. Germline V gives CDR1 MGHRA, CDR2 YSYEKL. The CDR3 is 17 amino acids. CDR3 residues: CASSQDPAGALPDTQYF.

By frequency, this clonotype is medium-sized (0.01 to 0.1%). The gene calls are TRBV3-1 and TRBJ2-7; the TCRdb D gene call, TRBD2, has no DNA to confirm it. CDR1 and CDR2 (germline): LGHDT, YNNKEL (reference sequence). The CDR3 spans 15 residues. CDR3 region: CASSHWEGGGYEQYF.

According to its frequency, this clonotype is medium-sized. The chain links TRBV7-8 to TRBJ1-2; TCRdb calls TRBD1, which cannot be checked without DNA. Germline lookup yields CDR1 SGHVS and CDR2 FQNEAQ. The CDR3 sequence is 15 residues long. The CDR3 protein is CASSLRVTGGSGYTF.

V gene TRBV28 combines with J gene TRBJ1-1; TCRdb gives TRBD1 as the D gene, but with no DNA this cannot be confirmed. The CDR3 has 13 amino acids. Germline-derived CDR1 and CDR2 are MDHEN and SYDVKM. CDR3 in amino acids: CASSSEGAAEAFF.

By frequency, this clonotype registers large. V gene TRBV7-2 combines with J gene TRBJ2-3; TCRdb gives TRBD1 as the D gene, but with no DNA this cannot be confirmed. This CDR3 comprises 13 residues. From germline, CDR1 is SGHTA and CDR2 FQGNSA. The CDR3 sequence is CASSSGATDTQYF.

This clonotype is medium-sized by frequency. This chain links TRBV5-1 with TRBJ2-1; checking the TCRdb D call of TRBD1 is not possible without DNA. The CDR3 sequence is 16 residues long. The germline V gene encodes CDR1 SGHRS and CDR2 YFSETQ. CDR3 loop: CASSADGGNVDNEQFF.

The CDR3 sequence: CAISERQGGEKLFF. The rearrangement links TRBV10-3 to TRBJ1-4. Germline CDR1 reads ENHRY; CDR2 reads SYGVKD. The CDR3 has 14 amino acids.

The V call is TRBV5-4, the J call TRBJ2-1; checking the TCRdb D call of TRBD2 is not possible without DNA. The CDR3 consists of 15 residues. The germline V gene has CDR1 SGHNT and CDR2 YYREEE (reference sequence). CDR3 sequence: CASSLGDSLFEEQFF.

This clonotype is called medium-sized based on its frequency. V usage is TRBV5-4 and J usage is TRBJ2-3; TCRdb reports TRBD1, a call that lacks DNA to check it against. This CDR3 has 15 residues. Germline V gene data show CDR1 as SGHNT and CDR2 as YYREEE (reference sequence). The CDR3 is CASSLVDRLTDTQYF.

In terms of frequency, this clonotype is medium-sized. This chain links TRBV10-3 with TRBJ1-1; TCRdb's assignment of TRBD1 cannot be checked, as there is no DNA. The CDR3 has 14 residues. Per the germline V gene, CDR1 is ENHRY and CDR2 is SYGVKD. The CDR3 reads CAISDNTGNTEAFF.

Frequency places this clonotype as large. CDR3 loop: CASSRSTEAFF. This chain connects TRBV3-1 to TRBJ1-1. Germline V CDR1 and CDR2: LGHDT, YNNKEL (reference sequence). The CDR3 runs to 11 residues.

Its frequency marks this clonotype as medium-sized. The chain recombines TRBV5-1 with TRBJ2-6. The CDR3 is 14 amino acids. Germline lookup yields CDR1 SGHRS and CDR2 YFSETQ. This chain's CDR3 is CASSLSTGANVLTF. Full variable domain (outside the CDR3, taken from reference TRBV5-1 and TRBJ2-6): KAGVTQTPRYLIKTRGQQVTLSCSPISGHRSVSWYQQTPGQGLQFLFEYFSETQRNKGNFPGRFSGRQFSNSRSEMNVSTLELGDSALYLCASSLSTGANVLTFGAGSRLTVL.

According to its frequency, this clonotype is large. This sequence joins TRBV4-2 and TRBJ2-5; TCRdb calls TRBD1, which cannot be checked without DNA. The CDR3 has 13 amino acids. Per the germline V gene, CDR1 is LGHNA and CDR2 is YNFKEQ. CDR3 residues: CASSQARGETQYF.

The chain has TRBV18 and TRBJ2-5; no DNA is available, so the TRBD2 call from TCRdb remains unchecked. Per germline, CDR1 KGHSH and CDR2 LQKENI. CDR3 length equals 13 residues. The CDR3 protein is CANGRVGQETQYF.

By frequency, this clonotype registers medium-sized. The chain couples TRBV7-3 to TRBJ1-3; with no DNA, the TCRdb D assignment of TRBD1 cannot be verified. This CDR3 region has 13 residues. CDR1 is SGHTA, CDR2 FQGTGA, per germline. The CDR3 here is CASSPLAGNTIYF. Using reference TRBV7-3 and TRBJ1-3 for the parts outside the CDR3, the full variable domain is GAGVSQTPSNKVTEKGKYVELRCDPISGHTALYWYRQSLGQGPEFLIYFQGTGAADDSGLPNDRFFAVRPEGSVSTLKIQRTERGDSAVYLCASSPLAGNTIYFGEGSWLTVV.

This clonotype is identified as medium-sized from frequency. The J gene is TRBJ2-1, the V gene TRBV6-1; the TCRdb D gene call, TRBD1, has no DNA to confirm it. The CDR3 spans 15 residues. The germline V gene encodes CDR1 MNHNS and CDR2 SASEGT. The CDR3: CASRRRTNSYNEQFF.